The 11 T cell receptor beta chains below all came from one sample that was sequenced in a study of T-cell reconstitution after alpha-beta-depleted transplantation in children (dated by TCRdb to 2016 to 2017). Sample treatment or condition, as interpreted from the label and publication: allogeneic hematopoietic cell transplantation with graft depleted of TCRalphabeta T cells and CD19 B cells. Library preparation used PCR. This sample was sequenced with an Illumina HiSeq 2500. To normalize quantification of the TCRbeta repertoire, the TCR libraries were built with molecular barcoding that relied on unique molecular identifiers. TCRdb cleaned the public reads at Q25 with fastp, built clones with MiXCR and kept in-frame beta chains. Rows with a matching CDR3 protein are joined into one entry that keeps the most common DNA and genes. In all, the sample holds about 460,000 distinct CDR3 sequences, and 11% of those were seen once. Approximately 15% of the sample is taken by the ten largest.

The sample consisted of PBMCs, mostly from graft donor cells, taken 180 days after TCRalphabeta/CD19-depleted stem cell transplant. The origin of the receptors is a female patient aged 2-9 years who had a stem cell transplant for aplastic anemia, so the T cells may come from the graft donor.

This clonotype was counted many times. The chain employs TRBV7-9 and TRBJ2-3; 7 bases map to TRBD2. This CDR3 region has 15 residues. After removal of 6 bases from V and 1 base from J, the junction contained 7 bases not matched to a gene. The germline gives CDR1 SEHNR, CDR2 FQNEAQ (reference sequence). The CDR3 coding sequence is TGTGCCAGCAGTCCCGGGACTATGCGCACAGATACGCAGTATTTT. Translation: CASSPGTMRTDTQYF.

This clonotype has only a few counts. V is TRBV28 and J is TRBJ2-7; D is undetermined. Germline CDR1 is MDHEN and CDR2 is SYDVKM. This CDR3 is built from 14 residues. Trimming removed 5 bases from V and 2 bases from J, with 13 bases in between. The CDR3 sequence: CASSTVGRTYEQYV. CDR3 coding DNA: TGTGCCAGCAGTACCGTGGGCAGGACCTACGAGCAGTACGTC.

In this sample, this clonotype turned up many times. The CDR3 sequence is CASSFGGIGAEQFF. CDR3 coding DNA: TGTGCCAGCAGTTTCGGCGGGATTGGGGCTGAGCAGTTCTTC. This chain uses TRBV12-3 or TRBV12-4 with TRBJ2-1; D may be TRBD2 (6 bases). Trimming took off 3 bases at V and 9 bases at J, with 15 bases between the two ends. The CDR3 spans 14 residues.

V is TRBV7-9 and J is TRBJ2-2; 9 positions match TRBD1. This CDR3 has 17 amino acids. Germline-derived CDR1 and CDR2 are SEHNR and FQNEAQ (reference sequence). V was pared by 5 bases and J by 6 bases, with 13 bases of the junction left unmatched. As DNA, the CDR3 is TGTGCCAGCAGCGTTACACCCGGGACAGGGCTGGCCGGGGAGCTGTTTTTT. Its protein product is CASSVTPGTGLAGELFF.

In this sample, this clonotype turned up many times. This rearrangement joins TRBV12-3 or TRBV12-4 to TRBJ1-5; 10 nucleotides agree with TRBD1. The ends lost 7 bases at V and 5 bases at J; junction bases unmatched: 8. The CDR3 has 15 amino acids. CDR3 region: CASNLDGTGDQPQHF. CDR3 bases: TGTGCCAGCAACCTAGATGGGACAGGGGATCAGCCCCAGCATTTT.

This clonotype was seen a few times. The chain employs TRBV4-2 and TRBJ1-4; 10 bases are a match to TRBD1. This CDR3 contains 18 residues. V dropped 1 base and J dropped 1; count of bases not matched to a gene: 6. Germline values: CDR1 LGHNA, CDR2 YNFKEQ. Here the CDR3 DNA reads TGTGCCAGCAGCCAAGTGACAGGGGGCGGAGGAACTAATGAAAAACTGTTTTTT. This codes for CASSQVTGGGGTNEKLFF.

The genes are TRBV29-1 and TRBJ2-1; unclear D gene. The CDR3 totals 11 residues. V was cut by 8 bases and J by 8 bases, with 13 bases left in between. The germline gives CDR1 SQVTM, CDR2 ANQGSEA. CDR3 in DNA: TGCAGCACTTCTCCGGCGTATGAGCAGTTCTTC. Its translation is CSTSPAYEQFF.

The chain carries TRBV4-3 and TRBJ2-1; tentative D call: TRBD2 (6 bases). Trimming cost V 0 bases and J 7 bases, with 13 bases left between them. The CDR3 loop spans 15 amino acids. Germline V gives CDR1 LGHNA, CDR2 YSLEER. CDR3 residues: CASSQDSRRGNEQFF. CDR3 nucleotides: TGCGCCAGCAGCCAAGATAGCCGGAGGGGTAATGAGCAGTTCTTC.

The chain joins TRBV7-2 to TRBJ1-2; no clear D gene. CDR1 is SGHTA and CDR2 is FQGNSA in the germline V gene. The V end was cut by 8 bases, the J end by 5 bases, with 12 bases between. This CDR3 is 12 amino acids long. For the CDR3, the DNA is TGTGCCAGCCGCTCGGCTCGGTATGGCTACACCTTC. Amino acid sequence: CASRSARYGYTF.

Details on this clonotype: Just one base apart from a much larger clone, this may be a read error. The V and J genes are TRBV24-1 and TRBJ2-5, with D uncertain. Germline CDR1 is KGHDR and CDR2 is SFDVKD. This CDR3 comprises 15 residues. V shed 2 bases and J shed 1 base, with 10 bases lying between them. As DNA, the CDR3 is TGTGCCACCAGTGATTCACGCAGGACCCAAGAGACCCAGTACTTC. Amino acids: CATSDSRRTQETQYF.

This clonotype has more than one count but fewer than ten. This chain joins TRBV7-2 and TRBJ2-7, with TRBD1 matching 9 bases. Germline V gene sequence: CDR1 SGHTA, CDR2 FQGNSA. V was clipped by 1 base and J by 2 bases; unmatched bases: 6. The CDR3 covers 16 residues. CDR3 region: CASSLVAGTGPYEQYF. CDR3 bases: TGTGCCAGCAGCTTAGTCGCCGGGACAGGGCCCTACGAGCAGTACTTC.